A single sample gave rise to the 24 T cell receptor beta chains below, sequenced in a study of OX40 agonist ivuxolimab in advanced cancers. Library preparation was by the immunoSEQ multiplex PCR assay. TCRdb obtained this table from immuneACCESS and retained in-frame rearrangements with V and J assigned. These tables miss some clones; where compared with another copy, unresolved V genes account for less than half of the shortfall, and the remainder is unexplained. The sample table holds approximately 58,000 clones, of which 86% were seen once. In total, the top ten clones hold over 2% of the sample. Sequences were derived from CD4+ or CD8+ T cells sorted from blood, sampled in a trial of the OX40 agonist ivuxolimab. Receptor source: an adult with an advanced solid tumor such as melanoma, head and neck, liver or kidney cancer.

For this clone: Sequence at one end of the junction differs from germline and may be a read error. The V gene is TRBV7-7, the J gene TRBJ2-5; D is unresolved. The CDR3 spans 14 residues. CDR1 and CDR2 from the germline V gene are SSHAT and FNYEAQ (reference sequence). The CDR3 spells CASSPRTDQETQYF. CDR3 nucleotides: TGTGCTAGCAGCCCGCGAACGGACCAAGAGACCCAGTACTTC.

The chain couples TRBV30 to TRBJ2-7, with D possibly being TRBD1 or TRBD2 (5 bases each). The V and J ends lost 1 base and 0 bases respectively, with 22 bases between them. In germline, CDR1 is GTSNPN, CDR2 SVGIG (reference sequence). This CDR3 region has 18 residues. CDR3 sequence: CAWSATEYWGRTSYEQYF. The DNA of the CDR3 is TGTGCCTGGAGTGCCACAGAATATTGGGGACGGACCTCCTACGAGCAGTACTTC.

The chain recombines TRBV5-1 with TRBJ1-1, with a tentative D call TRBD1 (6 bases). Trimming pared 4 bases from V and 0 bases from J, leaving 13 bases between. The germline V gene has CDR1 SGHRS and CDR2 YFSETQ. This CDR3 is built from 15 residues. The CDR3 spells CASSNRQALNTEAFF. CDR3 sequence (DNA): TGCGCCAGCAGCAATCGACAGGCCCTGAACACTGAAGCTTTCTTT.

CDR3 in amino acids: CAWQGVGSPLHF. The CDR3, as DNA: TGTGCCTGGCAGGGGGTGGGATCACCCCTCCACTTT. The rearrangement joins TRBV30 to TRBJ1-6; 7 nucleotides align to TRBD1. Germline lookup yields CDR1 GTSNPN and CDR2 SVGIG (reference sequence). The V segment lost 5 bases and the J segment 10 bases; nucleotides outside the gene matches: 5. CDR3 length: 12 amino acids.

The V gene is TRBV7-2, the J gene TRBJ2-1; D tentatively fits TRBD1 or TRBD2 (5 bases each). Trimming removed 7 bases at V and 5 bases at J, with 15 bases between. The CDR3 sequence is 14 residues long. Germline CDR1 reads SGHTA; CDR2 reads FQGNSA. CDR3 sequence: CASTWSGTDNEQFF. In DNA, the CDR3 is TGTGCCAGCACCTGGTCCGGGACGGACAATGAGCAGTTCTTC.

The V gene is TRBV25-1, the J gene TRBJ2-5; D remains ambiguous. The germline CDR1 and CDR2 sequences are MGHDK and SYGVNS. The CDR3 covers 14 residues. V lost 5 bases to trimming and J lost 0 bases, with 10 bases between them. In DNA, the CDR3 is TGTGCCAGCAGTTTGCAGTCGTACCAAGAGACCCAGTACTTC. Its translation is CASSLQSYQETQYF.

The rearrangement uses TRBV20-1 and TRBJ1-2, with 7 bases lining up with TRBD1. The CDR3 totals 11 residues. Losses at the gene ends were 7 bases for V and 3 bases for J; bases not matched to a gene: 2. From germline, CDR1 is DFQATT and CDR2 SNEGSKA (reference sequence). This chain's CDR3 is CSVDRDYGYTF. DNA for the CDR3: TGCAGTGTAGACAGGGACTATGGCTACACCTTC.

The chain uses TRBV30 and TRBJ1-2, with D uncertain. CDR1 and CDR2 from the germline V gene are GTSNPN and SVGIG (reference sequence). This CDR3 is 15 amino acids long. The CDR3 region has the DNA TGTGCTTCGCGGGCAGACCTCTCTGAATACTATGGCTACACCTTC. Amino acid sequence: CASRADLSEYYGYTF.

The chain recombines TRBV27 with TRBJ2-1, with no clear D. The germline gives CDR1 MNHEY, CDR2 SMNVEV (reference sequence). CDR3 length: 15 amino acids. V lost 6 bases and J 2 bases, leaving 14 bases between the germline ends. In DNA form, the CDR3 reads TGTGCCAGCAGATTCAGTGCCACGACCTACAATGAGCAGTTCTTC. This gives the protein CASRFSATTYNEQFF.

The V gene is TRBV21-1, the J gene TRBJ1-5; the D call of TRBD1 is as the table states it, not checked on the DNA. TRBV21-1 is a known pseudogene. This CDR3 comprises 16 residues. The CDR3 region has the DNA TGTGCCAGCAGCACCGGGACAGGGAGTGGCAATCAGCCCCAGCATTTT. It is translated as CASSTGTGSGNQPQHF.

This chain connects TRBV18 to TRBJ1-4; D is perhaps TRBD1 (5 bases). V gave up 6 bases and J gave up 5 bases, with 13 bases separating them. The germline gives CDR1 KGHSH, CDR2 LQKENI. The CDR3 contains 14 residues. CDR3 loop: CASSQEQVNEKLFF. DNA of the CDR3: TGTGCCAGCTCGCAGGAACAGGTGAATGAAAAACTGTTTTTT.

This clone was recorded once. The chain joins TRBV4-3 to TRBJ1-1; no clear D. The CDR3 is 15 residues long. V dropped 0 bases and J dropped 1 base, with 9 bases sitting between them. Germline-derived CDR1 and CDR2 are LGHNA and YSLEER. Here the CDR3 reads CASSQDPSRNTEAFF. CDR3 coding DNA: TGCGCCAGCAGCCAAGACCCGTCAAGGAACACTGAAGCTTTCTTT.

The CDR3 nucleotides read TGTGCCAGCAGCTCCGCCCCGGGACAGGGGAATGAAAAACTGTTTTTT. It codes for CASSSAPGQGNEKLFF. The V and J genes are TRBV5-5 and TRBJ1-4; 10 nucleotides line up with TRBD1. J gave up 5 bases and V 3 bases, and 7 bases lay outside the gene matches. The CDR3 runs to 16 residues. Per the germline V gene, CDR1 is SGHKS and CDR2 is YYEKEE (reference sequence).

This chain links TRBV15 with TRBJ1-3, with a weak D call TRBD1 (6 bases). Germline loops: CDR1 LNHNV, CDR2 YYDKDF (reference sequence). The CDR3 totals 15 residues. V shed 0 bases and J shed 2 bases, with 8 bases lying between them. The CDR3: CATSRDRGPGNTIYF. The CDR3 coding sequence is TGTGCCACCAGCAGAGACAGGGGACCTGGAAACACCATATATTTT.

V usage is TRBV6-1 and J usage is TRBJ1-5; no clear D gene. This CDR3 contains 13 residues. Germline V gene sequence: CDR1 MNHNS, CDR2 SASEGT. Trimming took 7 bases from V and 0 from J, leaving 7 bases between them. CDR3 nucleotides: TGTGCCAGCACCTCGAATAGCAATCAGCCCCAGCATTTT. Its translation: CASTSNSNQPQHF.

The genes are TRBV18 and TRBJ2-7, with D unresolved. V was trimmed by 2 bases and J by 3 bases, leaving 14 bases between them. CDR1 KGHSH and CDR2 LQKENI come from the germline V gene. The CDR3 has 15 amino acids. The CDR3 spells CASSPTLANLYEQYF. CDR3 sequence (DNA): TGTGCCAGCTCACCAACCTTGGCAAACCTCTACGAGCAGTACTTC.

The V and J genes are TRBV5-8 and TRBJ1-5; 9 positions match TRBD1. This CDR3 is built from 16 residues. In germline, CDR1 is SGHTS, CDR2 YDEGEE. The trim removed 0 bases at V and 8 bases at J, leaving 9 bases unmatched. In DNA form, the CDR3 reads TGTGCCAGCAGCTTGGGGGACAGGGTGAACGTTAAGCCCCAGCATTTT. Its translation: CASSLGDRVNVKPQHF.

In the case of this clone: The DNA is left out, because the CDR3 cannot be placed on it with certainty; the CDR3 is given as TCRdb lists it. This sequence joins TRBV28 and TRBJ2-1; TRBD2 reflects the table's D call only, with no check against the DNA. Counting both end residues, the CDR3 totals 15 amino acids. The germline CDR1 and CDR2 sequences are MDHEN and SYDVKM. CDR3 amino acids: CASSFLETQGYEQFF.

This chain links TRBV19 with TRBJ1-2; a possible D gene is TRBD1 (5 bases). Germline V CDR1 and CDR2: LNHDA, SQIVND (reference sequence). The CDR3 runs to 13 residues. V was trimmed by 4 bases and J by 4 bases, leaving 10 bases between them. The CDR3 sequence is CASSTDTTYGYTF. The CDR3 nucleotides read TGTGCCAGTAGTACGGACACGACCTATGGCTACACCTTC.

CDR3 sequence (DNA): TGTGCCAGCAGCGTACAGGGGAACACTGAAGCTTTCTTT. Its translation: CASSVQGNTEAFF. This rearrangement joins TRBV9 to TRBJ1-1, with D possibly matching TRBD1 (5 bases). Trimming shortened V by 1 base and J by 1 base, and 5 bases separated the two germline ends. This CDR3 contains 13 residues. Germline CDR1 is SGDLS and CDR2 is YYNGEE.

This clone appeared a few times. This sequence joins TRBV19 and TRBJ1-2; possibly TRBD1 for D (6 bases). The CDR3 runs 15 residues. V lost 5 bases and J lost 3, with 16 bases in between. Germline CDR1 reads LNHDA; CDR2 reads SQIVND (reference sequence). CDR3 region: CASSPPGGADYGYTF. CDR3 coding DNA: TGTGCCAGTAGTCCCCCGGGGGGCGCAGACTATGGCTACACCTTC.

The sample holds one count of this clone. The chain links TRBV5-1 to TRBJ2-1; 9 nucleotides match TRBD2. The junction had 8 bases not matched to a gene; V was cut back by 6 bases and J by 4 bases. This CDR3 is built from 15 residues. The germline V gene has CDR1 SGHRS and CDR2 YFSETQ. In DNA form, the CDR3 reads TGCGCCAGCAATAGCGGGGGCTCAGTTTACAATGAGCAGTTCTTC. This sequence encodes CASNSGGSVYNEQFF.

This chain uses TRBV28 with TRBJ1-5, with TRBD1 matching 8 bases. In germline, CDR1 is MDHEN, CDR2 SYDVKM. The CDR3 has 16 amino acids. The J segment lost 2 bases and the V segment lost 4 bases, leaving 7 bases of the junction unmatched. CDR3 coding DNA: TGTGCCAGCAGTTCCCCAAGGACAGGGCGCAATCAGCCCCAGCATTTT. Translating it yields CASSSPRTGRNQPQHF.

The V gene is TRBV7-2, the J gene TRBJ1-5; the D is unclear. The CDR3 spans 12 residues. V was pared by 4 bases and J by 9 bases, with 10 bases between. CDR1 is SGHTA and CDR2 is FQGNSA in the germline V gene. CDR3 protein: CASSSRDVPQHF. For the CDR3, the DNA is TGTGCCAGCAGCTCCCGAGATGTGCCCCAGCATTTT.